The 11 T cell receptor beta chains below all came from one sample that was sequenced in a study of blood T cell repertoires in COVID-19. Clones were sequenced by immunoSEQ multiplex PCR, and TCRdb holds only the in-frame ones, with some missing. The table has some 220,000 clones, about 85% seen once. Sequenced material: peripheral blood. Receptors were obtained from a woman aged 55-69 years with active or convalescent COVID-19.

Here the CDR3 DNA reads TGTGCCTGGACCGACAGGGTGGGAACAGATACGCAGTATTTT. Translated: CAWTDRVGTDTQYF. The chain combines TRBV30 with TRBJ2-3; 7 positions match TRBD1. J lost 3 bases, V lost 4 bases, and 7 bases had no gene match. This CDR3 comprises 14 residues. Germline loops: CDR1 GTSNPN, CDR2 SVGIG (reference sequence). Full variable domain (missing parts from reference TRBV30 and TRBJ2-3): SQTIHQWPATLVQPVGSPLSLECTVEGTSNPNLYWYRQAAGRGLQLLFYSVGIGQISSEVPQNLSASRPQDRQFILSSKKLLLSDSGFYLCAWTDRVGTDTQYFGPGTRLTVL.

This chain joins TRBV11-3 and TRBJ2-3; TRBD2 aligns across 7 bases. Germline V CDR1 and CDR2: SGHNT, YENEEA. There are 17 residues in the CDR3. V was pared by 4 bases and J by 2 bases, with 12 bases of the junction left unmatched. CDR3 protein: CASSSSGFMGHTDTQYF. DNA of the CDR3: TGTGCCAGCAGCTCTAGCGGTTTCATGGGGCACACAGATACGCAGTATTTT.

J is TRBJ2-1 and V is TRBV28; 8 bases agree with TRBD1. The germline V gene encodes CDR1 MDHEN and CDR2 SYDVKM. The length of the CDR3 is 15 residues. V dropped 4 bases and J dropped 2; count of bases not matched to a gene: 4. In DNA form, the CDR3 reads TGTGCCAGCAGTTCATGGACAGGGCCCTACAATGAGCAGTTCTTC. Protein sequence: CASSSWTGPYNEQFF. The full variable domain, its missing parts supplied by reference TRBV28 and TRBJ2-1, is DVKVTQSSRYLVKRTGEKVFLECVQDMDHENMFWYRQDPGLGLRLIYFSYDVKMKEKGDIPEGYSVSREKKERFSLILESASTNQTSMYLCASSSWTGPYNEQFFGPGTRLTVL.

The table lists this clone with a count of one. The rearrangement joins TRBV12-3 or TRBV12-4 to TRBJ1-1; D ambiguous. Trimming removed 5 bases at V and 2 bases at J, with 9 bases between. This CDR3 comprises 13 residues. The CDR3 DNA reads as TGTGCCAGCAGTCCTAGATTTAACACTGAAGCTTTCTTT. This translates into CASSPRFNTEAFF.

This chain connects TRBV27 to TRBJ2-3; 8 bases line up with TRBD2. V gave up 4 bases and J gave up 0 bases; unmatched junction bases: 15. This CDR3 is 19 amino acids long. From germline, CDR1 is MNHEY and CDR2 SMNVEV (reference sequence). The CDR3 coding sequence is TGTGCCAGCAGTTCACTAGCGGTGGGGCGGGGAAATAGCACAGATACGCAGTATTTT. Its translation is CASSSLAVGRGNSTDTQYF.

This chain's CDR3 is CASSSASGGYNEQFF. As DNA, the CDR3 is TGTGCCAGCAGCTCAGCCTCGGGAGGTTACAATGAGCAGTTCTTC. V is TRBV7-2 and J is TRBJ2-1; 7 bases agree with TRBD2. Looked up from germline, CDR1 is SGHTA and CDR2 is FQGNSA. The junction had 7 bases not matched to a gene; V was cut back by 4 bases and J by 4 bases. CDR3 length: 15 amino acids.

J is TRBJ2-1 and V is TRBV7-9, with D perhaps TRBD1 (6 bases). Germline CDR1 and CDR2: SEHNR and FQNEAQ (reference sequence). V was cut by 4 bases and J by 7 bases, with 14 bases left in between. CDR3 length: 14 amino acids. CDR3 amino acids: CASSSEGVSNEQFF. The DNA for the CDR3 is TGTGCCAGCAGCTCCGAGGGGGTTTCAAATGAGCAGTTCTTC.

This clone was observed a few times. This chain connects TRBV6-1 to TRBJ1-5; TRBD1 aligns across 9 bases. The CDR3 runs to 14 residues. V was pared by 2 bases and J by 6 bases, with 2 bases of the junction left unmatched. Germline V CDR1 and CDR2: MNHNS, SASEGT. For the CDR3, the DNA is TGTGCCAGCAGTGAAACAGGGGGCAGTCAGCCCCAGCATTTT. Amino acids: CASSETGGSQPQHF.

CDR3 sequence (DNA): TGTGCCAGCAGCTTTCCGACAGTTAACCCCTATGGCTACACCTTC. Residues: CASSFPTVNPYGYTF. J is TRBJ1-2 and V is TRBV5-8, with D perhaps matching TRBD1 (5 bases). From germline, CDR1 is SGHTS and CDR2 YDEGEE. The V end was cut by 2 bases, the J end by 4 bases, with 15 bases between. This CDR3 has 15 amino acids.

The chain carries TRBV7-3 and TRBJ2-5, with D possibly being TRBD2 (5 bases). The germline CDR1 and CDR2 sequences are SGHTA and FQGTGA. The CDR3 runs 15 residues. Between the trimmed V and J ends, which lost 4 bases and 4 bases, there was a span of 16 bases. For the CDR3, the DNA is TGTGCCAGCAGCTCGCTGGGGAGAGGGCCAGAGACCCAGTACTTC. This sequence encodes CASSSLGRGPETQYF.

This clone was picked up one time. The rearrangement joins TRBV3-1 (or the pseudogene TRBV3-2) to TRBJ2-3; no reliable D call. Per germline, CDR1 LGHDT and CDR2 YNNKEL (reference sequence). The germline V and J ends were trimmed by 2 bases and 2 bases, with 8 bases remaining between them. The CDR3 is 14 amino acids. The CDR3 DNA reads TGTGCCAGCAGCCAAACACGCCTCACAGATACGCAGTATTTT. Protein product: CASSQTRLTDTQYF.